This T cell receptor (beta chain) was found in a study of CXCR3-negative and CXCR3-positive naive CD8 T cells (dated by TCRdb to between 2018 and 2021). Regarding the complete study: In total, about 135 million TRB reads were obtained, or roughly 1.5 +/- 0.3 million reads per library. Data from 11 donors, pooled across two independent experiments, went into the diversity and physicochemical repertoire analyses. TRBV-TRBJ cluster analysis included naive subsets from 5 donors and memory cells from 3 donors. Study-wide findings and limitations: Because surface CD5, which is linked to self-reactivity in mice, was comparable between the naive subsets, TCR interaction strength was also inferred from the physicochemical properties of TRB CDR3s. Because CXCR3 expression was partially decreased after cryopreservation, freshly isolated PBMCs were used for most assays. Naive CXCR3-negative and CXCR3-positive cells from the same donor showed similar TRBV-TRBJ usage, whereas memory cells showed distinct patterns. Repertoire diversity was comparably high in both naive subsets but much lower in memory CD8+ T cells. TRB CDR3s from CXCR3-positive naive cells showed higher hydrophobicity (lower Kidera factor 4), lower energy, and higher strength and volume indices than CXCR3-negative naive cells.

Concerning this clonotype itself: The antigen this receptor binds is unknown.

Its CDR3 holds 14 amino acids, cysteine through phenylalanine. The DNA is not on file. Reading the germline V gene gives CDR1 MNHEY and CDR2 SVGEGT. For each CD8+ T cell subset, flow sorting was done in triplicate, and a few hundred thousand cells per subset went directly into RLT lysis buffer. Naive CD8+ T cells were defined stringently as CD45RO-CCR7+CD27+CD95- to exclude memory contaminants. Peripheral blood mononuclear cells were isolated from buffy coats by standard density gradient centrifugation. A FACSAria III was used to flow-sort naive CD8+ T cells into CXCR3-negative and CXCR3-positive populations. An RNeasy Mini Kit was used to extract total RNA from the sorted cells. The sequencer listed for this sample is NextSeq 550. The Human TCR Profiling Kit (MiLaboratory) was used to make UMI-labeled 5' RACE TRB cDNA libraries. The full amount of extracted RNA was used for cDNA synthesis, and the full amount of resulting cDNA was used for PCR amplification. Libraries were prepared in parallel with an identical number of PCR cycles. As for how the authors treated the data: With a minimum of two reads required per UMI, MIGEC and MiXCR pulled out about 49,000 +/- 11,000 unique UMI-labeled TRB cDNA molecules from each library. Each library averaged 40,000 +/- 10,000 functional in-frame TRB CDR3 nucleotide clonotypes without stop codons. After each sample was downsampled to 5000 UMI-labeled TRB molecules, VDJtools was used to calculate diversity metrics such as normalized Shannon-Wiener and Chao1. Clonotype-size-weighted physicochemical properties of the central five CDR3 residues (interaction energy, strength, volume and Kidera factor 4) were computed in VDJtools. Reads reprocessed by TCRdb are summarized as one entry per CDR3 protein sequence, and DNA is absent. TCRdb, not the original authors, processed these V and J calls. The sample table gives some 45,000 distinct CDR3 sequences. Roughly 1.6% of the sample is taken by the ten largest.

Sequenced: naive CXCR3- CD8+ T cells from blood. In the paper's terms, the cell subset or site label means: CD45RO-CCR7+CD27+CD95- naive CD8+ T cells lacking CXCR3 (TNR3-). This sequence was found in a human donor in good health. Some clones in this sample may be carry-over from other donors' samples. The rearranged chain carries TRBV6-2 or TRBV6-3 and TRBJ1-5; TCRdb gives TRBD1 as the D gene, but with no DNA this cannot be confirmed. The CDR3 region: CASEGQGAHQPQHF.